This entry is about one TCR beta chain. What antigen it recognizes has not been identified. Base qualities are missing; no much larger clone stands one base away. The Qiagen DNeasy kit was used to extract genomic DNA both from unsorted PBMCs and from the negatively selected CD4+ and CD8+ fractions. Amplification of TCR beta CDR3 regions was done by immunoSEQ multiplex PCR with primers that anneal to V and J segments. A synthetic immune receptor repertoire was used to minimize amplification bias, and any residual bias was removed computationally once sequencing was done. The published analysis was carried out like this. Custom Python scripts were used to quantify repertoire diversity as the Shannon entropy index. The unsorted, CD4+ and CD8+ repertoires were each analyzed separately, with the exception of combined analyses, where CD4+ and CD8+ sequences were merged in silico. A clone was considered expanded if an increase in frequency of at least 2-fold after treatment relative to C1D1 was found, and a pseudocount of 0.5 was applied to clones undetected at baseline. Singleton clones were defined as clones with 0 or 1 copy at C1D1, and non-singleton clones were defined as clones with 2 or more copies. By matching protein sequences in sorted samples from the same patient, clones expanded in unsorted samples were annotated as CD4+, CD8+ or unknown. Wilcoxon tests were applied to paired samples to test diversity changes from C1D1 to C4D1. TCRdb re-hosts the immuneACCESS table, in-frame sequences only. Its copies lack some clones; in the studies checked, an unresolved V gene accounts for under half of them, and the cause for the rest is not known. That table supplies the V and J calls and clone size; D and trimming were determined from the DNA. This sample holds about 21,000 clones; more than 80% were observed only once. Together, the top ten hold 6% to 7.5% of the sample.

The data were taken from a study of PD-1 blockade in classical Hodgkin lymphoma (dated by TCRdb to 2020 to 2021). About the investigation overall: Nivolumab dosing was 3 mg/kg intravenously every 2 weeks, continuing until either disease progression or unacceptable toxicity. To define a peripheral blood immune signature of response to PD-1 blockade in classical Hodgkin lymphoma, the study combined TCR beta sequencing with CyTOF.

General conclusions and limits of the study: The study was limited to a single clinical trial cohort, and causes of repertoire differences, possibly disease activity or prior therapy, remained undefined. Among trial patients, those achieving complete response had baseline diversity similar to that of newly diagnosed patients, while diversity was significantly lower in partial responders and progressors. Lower diversity was seen in patients whose nivolumab began less than 1 year after ASCT, and these patients were left out of later analyses so that immune reconstitution would not confound the results. By C4D1, a significant rise was seen in CD4+ TCR diversity but not in CD8+ TCR diversity (p=0.0027 vs p=0.16), and the rise was most apparent among complete responders (p=0.02). Baseline TCR diversity was reported to be lower in newly diagnosed patients than in healthy donors and to be lower still in relapsed/refractory patients.

The time point label, read with the paper, signifies: cycle 4 day 1 (C4D1), after six to seven weeks of nivolumab. All trial patients had relapsed after autologous stem cell transplantation, with cohorts A, B and C differing in prior brentuximab vedotin exposure. Using a Miltenyi CD8+ T cell isolation kit, CD8+ T cells were purified from thawed PBMCs through magnetic negative selection. A total of under 70 patients with relapsed/refractory classical Hodgkin lymphoma made up the trial cohort, and each patient's best overall response was complete response, partial response or progressive disease. Trial patients were treated with single-agent nivolumab in the multi-cohort phase II CheckMate 205 trial. An independent review committee assessed best overall response by applying the 2007 International Working Group response criteria. Trial PBMCs were collected just before the start of nivolumab (C1D1) and during therapy at cycle 2 day 1 and cycle 4 day 1. After peripheral blood was drawn into 8 mL Vacutainer Cell Preparation Tubes, PBMCs were isolated by centrifugation and then cryopreserved. Purified CD4+ and CD8+ fractions were prepared only for cases in which an additional PBMC sample was available. On LS columns in a quadroMACS separator, the magnetically labelled cells were depleted, and the flow-through was collected as the purified fraction.

The CDR3 sequence holds 14 residues, the cysteine and phenylalanine included. This entry keeps only the CDR3 DNA: 42 bases, framed from base 1. Taken from the germline V gene (reference sequence), the CDR1 and CDR2 loops are SGHNT and YYREEE. V loses 2 bases, J loses 5 bases, and the germline ends lie 13 bases apart. The specimen was CD8+ T cells from blood, collected before the fourth cycle of nivolumab. The sequence was obtained from a human donor with classical Hodgkin lymphoma. The chain is assembled from TRBV5-4 and TRBJ2-5; the D region may be TRBD1 or TRBD2, each matching 5 bases equally. The sequenced DNA: TGTGCCAGCAGCTTACTGGGCGAGGGGGAGACCCAGTACTTC. Translated, this is CASSLLGEGETQYF. When the CDR3 is completed using the reference TRBV5-4 and TRBJ2-5 genes on either side, the full variable domain is ETGVTQSPTHLIKTRGQQVTLRCSSQSGHNTVSWYQQALGQGPQFIFQYYREEENGRGNFPPRFSGLQFPNYSSELNVNALELDDSALYLCASSLLGEGETQYFGPGTRLLVL.